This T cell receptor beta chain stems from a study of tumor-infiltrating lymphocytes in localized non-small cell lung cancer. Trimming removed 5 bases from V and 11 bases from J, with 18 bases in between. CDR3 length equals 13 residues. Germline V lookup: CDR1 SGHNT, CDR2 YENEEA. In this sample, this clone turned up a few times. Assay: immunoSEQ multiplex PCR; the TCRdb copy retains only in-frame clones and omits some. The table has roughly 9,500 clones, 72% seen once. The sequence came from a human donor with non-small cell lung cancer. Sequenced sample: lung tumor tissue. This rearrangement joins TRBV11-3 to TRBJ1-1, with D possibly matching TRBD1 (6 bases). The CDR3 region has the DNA TGTGCCAGCAGCCCCAAGGCCGGGGGGCGGGCTTTCTTT. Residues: CASSPKAGGRAFF.